This T cell receptor (beta chain) appears in the sequencing data of a study of neoadjuvant anti-PD-1 for oral cavity cancer. Study context: Patients mostly received three to four biweekly nivolumab doses at 3 mg/kg before surgery. Non-progressing patients received a fourth nivolumab dose near day 43, then surgery on days 50-56.

Survey sequencing of tumors mostly used about 4.8 ug DNA, two replicates. TCRdb's copy holds only in-frame clones and misses some; the assay was immunoSEQ multiplex PCR. The top ten hold around 15% of the sample, which has tens of thousands of clones, 35% to 45% seen once. The time point denotes: after neoadjuvant nivolumab, at surgical resection. Cohort: HPV-negative, locally advanced oral cavity squamous cell carcinoma patients. The sequencing used tumor tissue, collected after nivolumab (anti-PD-1) treatment. The sequence came from a person aged 40 to 85 with oral cavity squamous cell carcinoma.

This CDR3 is CASTPGQGAYEQYF. The CDR3 nucleotides are TGTGCCAGCACTCCGGGGCAGGGGGCCTACGAGCAGTACTTC. The chain employs TRBV6-1 and TRBJ2-7; TRBD1 agrees at 7 bases. V gave up 7 bases and J gave up 2 bases; unmatched junction bases: 8. The CDR3 runs 14 residues. Germline-derived CDR1 and CDR2 are MNHNS and SASEGT.